Listed below are T cell receptor beta chains from one sample, sequenced in a study of cytomegalovirus exposure and HLA in healthy donors. Sequencing used immunoSEQ multiplex PCR; TCRdb keeps in-frame clones, though not all of them. In all, the sample yields some 200,000 clones. Sequenced input: PBMCs. Every receptor here comes from a girl aged 2-10 years in good health and CMV-seropositive. Both conserved end residues are part of each CDR3. Fields, in order: J gene, V gene, D gene, CDR3 DNA, CDR3 protein. D genes are given only for firm matches.

TRBJ2-3 TRBV28 - TGTGCCAGCAGTTTTGGGGCTACTAGCACAGATACGCAGTATTTT CASSFGATSTDTQYF
TRBJ2-7 TRBV28 - TGTGCCAGTCGGCCCGGGACGGGAGCTTACGAGCAGTACTTC CASRPGTGAYEQYF
TRBJ2-7 TRBV4-2 - TGTGCCAGCAGCCCTCGACTGCAAACCTACGAGCAGTACTTC CASSPRLQTYEQYF
TRBJ2-6 TRBV7-6 TRBD1 TGTGCCAGCAGCCGTACAGGGGGCCCCTCTGGGGCCAACGTCCTGACTTTC CASSRTGGPSGANVLTF
TRBJ1-1 TRBV6-1 - TGTGCCTCTTCTAACAGGGAAAGTACTGAAGCTTTCTTT CASSNRESTEAFF
TRBJ2-1 TRBV27 - TGTGCCAGCAGCCCGACAGGACGATTTAACAATGAGCAGTTCTTC CASSPTGRFNNEQFF
TRBJ2-2 TRBV4-1 TRBD2 TGCGCCAGCAGCCGACTAGCGGGAGTTACCGGGGAGCTGTTTTTT CASSRLAGVTGELFF
TRBJ1-5 TRBV19 TRBD1 TGTGCCAGTAGTATGACAGGGGTCAATCAGCCCCAGCATTTT CASSMTGVNQPQHF
TRBJ1-6 TRBV5-1 TRBD1 TGCGCCAGCAGCCGGGACAGGAGGTCACCCCTCCACTTT CASSRDRRSPLHF
TRBJ2-3 TRBV5-5 TRBD2 TGTGCCAGCAGCCAAAGCGGGAGGCAGACAGATACGCAGTATTTT CASSQSGRQTDTQYF
TRBJ2-7 TRBV7-9 - TGTGCCAGCAGCCCCAATACGGTCCCCAGCGACGAGCAGTACTTC CASSPNTVPSDEQYF
TRBJ1-1 TRBV6-4 - TGTGCCAGCAGTGAGGGGGCTCGAGCTGAAGCTTTCTTT CASSEGARAEAFF
TRBJ1-2 TRBV19 TRBD1 TGTGCCAGTAACCCGACAGGGGGACAAGGCTACACCTTC CASNPTGGQGYTF